Described below is a single T cell receptor (beta chain) sequence and its context. It has no known antigen specificity. This may be a read error, as it is one base from a much larger clone. This sample was taken from a study of tumor and adjacent non-tumor tissue in lung cancer (dated by TCRdb to about 2018). Study-level background: Patients with adenocarcinoma (12), squamous cell carcinoma (2) and small cell lung cancer (1) were included in the cohort. Ages among the 15 or so patients ranged from about 30 to 76 years, there were roughly 10 men and 5 women, and disease was at TNM stage I to III. Sequencing generated a total of 125,075,908 productive TCRbeta reads, averaging roughly 4.3 million reads per sample. The study compared bulk TCRbeta repertoires between lung tumor tissue and matched distant non-tumor lung tissue from 15 lung cancer patients. For each patient, one tumor sample and one normal lung sample were taken, giving about 31 paired specimens that underwent TCRbeta CDR3 sequencing. On the study overall, not on this receptor specifically: In normal lung, the top 100 clones accounted for a significantly larger cumulative share of the repertoire than in tumor tissue. Because peripheral blood was not sequenced, the blood TCRbeta repertoires of the lung cancer patients in the study went unexamined. Significantly higher TCR diversity (inverse Simpson) was observed in tumor tissue than in normal lung tissue (roughly 470 vs 170, P = 0.0075, Mann-Whitney U test). TCR diversity was significantly higher in younger patients, and greater tumor TCR diversity was associated with shorter overall survival and shorter disease-free survival. Neither the sequencing platform nor unique molecular identifiers are mentioned in the methods. Only about 14 patients were in the cohort, and the authors stated that larger samples and more detailed clinical data are needed.

Bulk unsorted tissue served as the source for RNA extraction, and RNA quality was assessed using a NanoDrop ND-1000 and an Agilent 2100. Distant non-tumor tissue taken more than 3 cm from the tumor edge was used as the normal lung sample. All donors had newly diagnosed lung cancer, had not received prior chemotherapy, and were admitted for thoracic surgery in China between August and November 2014. Anyone who had undergone radiotherapy or chemotherapy before, or who had another cancer at the same time, was left out of the study. Pieces of surgical tissue measuring 1-2 cm3 were kept in RNAlater solution and held at -80 degrees C until needed. Trimming costs V 3 bases and J 6 bases, and their ends lie 10 bases apart. The germline V gene (reference sequence) gives CDR1 as DFQATT and CDR2 as SNEGSKA. The CDR3 contains 12 residues, cysteine and phenylalanine counted. Solely the CDR3 DNA is kept, with 36 bases framed from the first base.

The library was generated by multiplex PCR. The run used an Illumina HiSeq 2500. TCRbeta libraries were constructed through three rounds of nested PCR with primers (Table S4) according to protocols modified from ARM-PCR. Before sequencing, PCR products of 200-500 bp were cut from the gel and purified using the QIAquick gel extraction kit. The original pipeline was this. Trimmomatic was used to clean the reads, FLASH was used to merge the reads into complete CDR3 sequences, and MiTCR was used to assign the reads to V(D)J germline segments. Clonal diversity was calculated as the inverse Simpson's index using VDJtools. A read counted as productive if the sequence was in-frame and lacked a premature stop codon. The public sequencing data were trimmed at Q25 with fastp and processed into clonotypes with MiXCR by TCRdb, which kept only in-frame beta chains. Under each unique CDR3 protein, matching rows form one entry showing the most common genes and DNA. TCRdb, not the original authors, processed these V and J calls. Recorded for this sample are 60,000 to 90,000 distinct CDR3 sequences; about two thirds of them occurred a single time. The ten most abundant clones make up roughly 25% of the sample.

The chain joins TRBV20-1 to TRBJ2-3, with the D gene too uncertain to name. The sequencing sample was made of distant non-tumor lung tissue. This TCR derives from a woman aged 50 to 65 with non-small cell lung cancer. CDR3 reads: CSARGRVDTQYF. The DNA sequence reads TGCAGTGCTAGGGGAAGAGTGGATACGCAGTATTTT.